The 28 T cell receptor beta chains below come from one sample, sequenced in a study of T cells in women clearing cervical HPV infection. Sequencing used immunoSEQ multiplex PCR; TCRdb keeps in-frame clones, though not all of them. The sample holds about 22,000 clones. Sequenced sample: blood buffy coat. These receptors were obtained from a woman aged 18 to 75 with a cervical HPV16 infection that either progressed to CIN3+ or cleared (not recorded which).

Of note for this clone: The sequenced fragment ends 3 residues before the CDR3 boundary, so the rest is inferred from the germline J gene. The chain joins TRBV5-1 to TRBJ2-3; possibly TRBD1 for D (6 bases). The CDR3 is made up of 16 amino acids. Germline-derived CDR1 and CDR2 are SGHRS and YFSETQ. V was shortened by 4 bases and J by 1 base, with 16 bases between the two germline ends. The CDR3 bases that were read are TGCGCCAGCAGCGGTGGGGGCGGAGGTGGCACAGATACG. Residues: CASSGGGGGGTDT. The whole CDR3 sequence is CASSGGGGGGTDTQYF. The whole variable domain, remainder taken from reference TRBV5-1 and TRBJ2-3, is KAGVTQTPRYLIKTRGQQVTLSCSPISGHRSVSWYQQTPGQGLQFLFEYFSETQRNKGNFPGRFSGRQFSNSRSEMNVSTLELGDSALYLCASSGGGGGGTDTQYFGPGTRLTVL.

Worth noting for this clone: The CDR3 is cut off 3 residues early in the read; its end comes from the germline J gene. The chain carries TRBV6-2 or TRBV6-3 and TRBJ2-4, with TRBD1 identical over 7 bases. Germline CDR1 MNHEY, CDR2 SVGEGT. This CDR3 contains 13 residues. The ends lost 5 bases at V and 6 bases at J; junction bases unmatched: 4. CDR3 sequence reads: CASSLDRINIQYF. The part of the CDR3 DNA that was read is TGTGCCAGCAGTCTGGACAGGATAAACATT.

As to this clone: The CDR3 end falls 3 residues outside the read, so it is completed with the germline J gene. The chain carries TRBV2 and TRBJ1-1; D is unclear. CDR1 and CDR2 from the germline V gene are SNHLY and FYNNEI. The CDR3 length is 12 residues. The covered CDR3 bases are TGTGCCAGCCTCGGTCCCCCCTCGGAA. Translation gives CASLGPPSE. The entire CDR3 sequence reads CASLGPPSEAFF.

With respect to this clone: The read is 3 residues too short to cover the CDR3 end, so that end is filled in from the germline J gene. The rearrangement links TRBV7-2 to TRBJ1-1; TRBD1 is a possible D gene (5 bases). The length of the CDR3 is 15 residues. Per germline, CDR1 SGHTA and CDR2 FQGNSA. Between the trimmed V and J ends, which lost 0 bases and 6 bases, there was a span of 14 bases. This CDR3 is CASSLALGRVAEAFF. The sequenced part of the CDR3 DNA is TGTGCCAGCAGCTTAGCGCTGGGCAGGGTCGCTGAA.

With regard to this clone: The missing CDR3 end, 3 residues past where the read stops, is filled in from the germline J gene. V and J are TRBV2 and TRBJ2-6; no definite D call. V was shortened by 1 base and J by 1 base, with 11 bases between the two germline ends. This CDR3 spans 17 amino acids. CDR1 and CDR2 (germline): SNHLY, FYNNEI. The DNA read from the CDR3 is TGTGCCAGCAGTGAAGAAGGGCCAGGATCTGGGGCCAACGTC. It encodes CASSEEGPGSGANV. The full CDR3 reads CASSEEGPGSGANVLTF.

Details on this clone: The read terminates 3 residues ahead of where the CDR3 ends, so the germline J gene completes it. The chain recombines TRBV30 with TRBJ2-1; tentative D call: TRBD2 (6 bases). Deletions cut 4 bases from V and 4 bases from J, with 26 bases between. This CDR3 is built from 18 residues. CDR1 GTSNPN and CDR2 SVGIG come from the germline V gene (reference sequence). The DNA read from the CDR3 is TGTGCCTGGATGGCCCCAGGGTTGGGGGGAGGCCCTTACAATGAG. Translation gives CAWMAPGLGGGPYNE. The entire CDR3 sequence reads CAWMAPGLGGGPYNEQFF.

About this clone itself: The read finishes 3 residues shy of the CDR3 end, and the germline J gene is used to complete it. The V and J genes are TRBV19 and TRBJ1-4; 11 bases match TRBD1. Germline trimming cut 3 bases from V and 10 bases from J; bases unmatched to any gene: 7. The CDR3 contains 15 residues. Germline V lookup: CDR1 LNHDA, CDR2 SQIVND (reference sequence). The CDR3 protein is CASSILPGTGGKLFF. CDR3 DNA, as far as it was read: TGTGCCAGTAGTATTCTCCCCGGGACAGGGGGAAAA.

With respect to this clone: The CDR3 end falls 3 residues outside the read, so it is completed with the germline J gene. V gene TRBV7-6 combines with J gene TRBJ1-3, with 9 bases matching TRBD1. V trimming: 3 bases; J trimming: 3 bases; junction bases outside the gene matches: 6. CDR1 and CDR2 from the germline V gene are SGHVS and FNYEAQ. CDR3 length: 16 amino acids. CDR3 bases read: TGTGCCAGCAGCTTGGTGGGACAGGGAATTGGAAACACC. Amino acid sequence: CASSLVGQGIGNT. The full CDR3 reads CASSLVGQGIGNTIYF. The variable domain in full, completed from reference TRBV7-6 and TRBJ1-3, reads GAGVSQSPRYKVTKRGQDVALRCDPISGHVSLYWYRQALGQGPEFLTYFNYEAQQDKSGLPNDRFSAERPEGSISTLTIQRTEQRDSAMYRCASSLVGQGIGNTIYFGEGSWLTVV.

The CDR3 spells CASSLSRTYFGASTEAFF. Partial CDR3 DNA: TGTGCCAGCAGTTTATCCCGAACGTATTTTGGGGCGAGTACTGAA. The chain carries TRBV27 and TRBJ1-1; D is possibly TRBD1 (5 bases). The read gets to within 3 residues of the CDR3 end, and the germline J gene fills in the rest. V lost 0 bases, J lost 5 bases, and 22 bases lay in between. Germline V gene data show CDR1 as MNHEY and CDR2 as SMNVEV (reference sequence). The CDR3 totals 18 residues.

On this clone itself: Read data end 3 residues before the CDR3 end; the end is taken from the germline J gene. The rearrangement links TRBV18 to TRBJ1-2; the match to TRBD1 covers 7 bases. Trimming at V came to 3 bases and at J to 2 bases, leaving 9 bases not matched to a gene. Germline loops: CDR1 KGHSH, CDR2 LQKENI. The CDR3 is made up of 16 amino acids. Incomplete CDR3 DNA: TGTGCCAGCTCACCGCCGATCAGGGACAGCAACTATGGC. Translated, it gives CASSPPIRDSNYG. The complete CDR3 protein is CASSPPIRDSNYGYTF.

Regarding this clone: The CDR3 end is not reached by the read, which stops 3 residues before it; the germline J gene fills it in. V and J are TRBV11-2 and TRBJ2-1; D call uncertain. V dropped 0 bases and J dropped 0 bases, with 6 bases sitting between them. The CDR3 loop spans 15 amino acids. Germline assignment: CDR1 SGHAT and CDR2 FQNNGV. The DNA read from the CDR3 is TGTGCCAGCAGCTTAGAGTTCAACTCCTACAATGAG. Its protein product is CASSLEFNSYNE. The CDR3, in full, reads CASSLEFNSYNEQFF.

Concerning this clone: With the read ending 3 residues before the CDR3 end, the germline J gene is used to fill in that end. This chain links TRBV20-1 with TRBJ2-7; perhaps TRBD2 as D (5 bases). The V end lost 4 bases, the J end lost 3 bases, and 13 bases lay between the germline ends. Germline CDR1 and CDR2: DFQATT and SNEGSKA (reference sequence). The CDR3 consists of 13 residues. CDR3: CSATPDYHYEQYF. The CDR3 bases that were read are TGCAGTGCTACCCCTGACTATCACTACGAG.

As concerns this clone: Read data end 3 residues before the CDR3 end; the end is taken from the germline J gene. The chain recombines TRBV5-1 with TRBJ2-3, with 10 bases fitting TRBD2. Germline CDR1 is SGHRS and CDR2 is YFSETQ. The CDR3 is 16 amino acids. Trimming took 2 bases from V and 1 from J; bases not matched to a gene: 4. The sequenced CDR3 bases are TGCGCCAGCAGCTTTGCCCTAGCGGGAGGCACAGATACG. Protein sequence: CASSFALAGGTDT. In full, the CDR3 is CASSFALAGGTDTQYF.

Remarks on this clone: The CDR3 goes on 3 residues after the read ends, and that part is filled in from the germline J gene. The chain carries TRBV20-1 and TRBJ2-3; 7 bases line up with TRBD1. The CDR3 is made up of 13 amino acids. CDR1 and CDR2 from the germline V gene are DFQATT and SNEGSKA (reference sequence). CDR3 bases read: TGCAGTCTAGGTAGACAGGGAAATCAGCCG. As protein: CSLGRQGNQP. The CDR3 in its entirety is CSLGRQGNQPQYF.

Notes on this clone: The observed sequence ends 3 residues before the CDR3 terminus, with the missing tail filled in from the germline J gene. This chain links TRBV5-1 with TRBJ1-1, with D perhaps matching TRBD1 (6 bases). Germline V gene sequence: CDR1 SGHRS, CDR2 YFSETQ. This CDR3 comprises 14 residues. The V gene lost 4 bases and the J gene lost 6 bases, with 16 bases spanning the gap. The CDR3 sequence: CASSPQGSSSEAFF. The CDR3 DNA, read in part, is TGCGCCAGCAGCCCACAGGGAAGTTCTTCTGAA.

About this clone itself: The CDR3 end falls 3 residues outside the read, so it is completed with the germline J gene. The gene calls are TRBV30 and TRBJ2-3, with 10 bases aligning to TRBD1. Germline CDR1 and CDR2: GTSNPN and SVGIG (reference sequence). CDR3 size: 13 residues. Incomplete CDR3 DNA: TGTGCCTGGCGGACAGGGGGGGATCAGCCG. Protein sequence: CAWRTGGDQP. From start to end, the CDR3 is CAWRTGGDQPQYF.

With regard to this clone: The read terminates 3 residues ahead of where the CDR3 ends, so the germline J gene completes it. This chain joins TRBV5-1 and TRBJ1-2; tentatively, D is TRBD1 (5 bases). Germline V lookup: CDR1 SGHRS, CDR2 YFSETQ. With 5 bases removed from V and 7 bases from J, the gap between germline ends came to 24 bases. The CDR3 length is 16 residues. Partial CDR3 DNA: TGCGCCAGCAGACCGAGGTCCGACAGACCGGACGTTGGC. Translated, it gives CASRPRSDRPDVG. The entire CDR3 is CASRPRSDRPDVGYTF.

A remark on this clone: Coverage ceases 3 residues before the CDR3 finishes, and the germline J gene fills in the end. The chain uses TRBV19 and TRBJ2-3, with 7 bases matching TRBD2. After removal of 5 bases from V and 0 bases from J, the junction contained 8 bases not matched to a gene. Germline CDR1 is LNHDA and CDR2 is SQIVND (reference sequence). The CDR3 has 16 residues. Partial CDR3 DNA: TGTGCCAGTAGTCCTCACAGCGGGGCTAGCACAGATACG. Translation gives CASSPHSGASTDT. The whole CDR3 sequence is CASSPHSGASTDTQYF.

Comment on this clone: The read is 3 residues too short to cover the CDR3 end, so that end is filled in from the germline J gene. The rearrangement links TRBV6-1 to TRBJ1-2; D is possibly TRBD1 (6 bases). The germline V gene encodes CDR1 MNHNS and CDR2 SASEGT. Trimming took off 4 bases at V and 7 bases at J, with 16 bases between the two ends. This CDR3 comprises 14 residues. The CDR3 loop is CASSAYRVRVGYTF. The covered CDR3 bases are TGTGCCAGCAGTGCTTACAGGGTCCGGGTTGGC.

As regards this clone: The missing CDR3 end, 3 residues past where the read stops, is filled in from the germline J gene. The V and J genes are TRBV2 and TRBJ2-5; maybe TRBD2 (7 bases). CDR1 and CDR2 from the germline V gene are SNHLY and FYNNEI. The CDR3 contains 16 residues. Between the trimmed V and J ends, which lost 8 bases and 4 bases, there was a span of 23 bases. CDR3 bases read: TGTGCCAGCCCCGGGCGGAGCCGAGGGGGGGGAGAGACC. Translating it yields CASPGRSRGGGET. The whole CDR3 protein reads CASPGRSRGGGETQYF. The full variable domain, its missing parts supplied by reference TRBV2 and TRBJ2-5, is EPEVTQTPSHQVTQMGQEVILRCVPISNHLYFYWYRQILGQKVEFLVSFYNNEISEKSEIFDDQFSVERPDGSNFTLKIRSTKLEDSAMYFCASPGRSRGGGETQYFGPGTRLLVL.

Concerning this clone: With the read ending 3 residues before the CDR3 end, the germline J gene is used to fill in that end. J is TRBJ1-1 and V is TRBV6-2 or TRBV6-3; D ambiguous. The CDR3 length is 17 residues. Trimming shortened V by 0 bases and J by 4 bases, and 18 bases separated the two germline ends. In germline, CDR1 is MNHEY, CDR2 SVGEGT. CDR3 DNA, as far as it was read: TGTGCCAGCAGTTACTCTCCCGCCCGGGGAGGTGTCACTGAA. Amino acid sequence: CASSYSPARGGVTE. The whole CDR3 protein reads CASSYSPARGGVTEAFF.

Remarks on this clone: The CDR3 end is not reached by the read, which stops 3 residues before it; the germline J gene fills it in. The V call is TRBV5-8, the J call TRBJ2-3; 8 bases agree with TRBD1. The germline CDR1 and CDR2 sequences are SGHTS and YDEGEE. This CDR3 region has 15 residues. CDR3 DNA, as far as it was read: TGTGCCAGCGGAACCACAGGGGGTCCTGCGGAGACG. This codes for CASGTTGGPAET. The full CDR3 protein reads CASGTTGGPAETQYF.

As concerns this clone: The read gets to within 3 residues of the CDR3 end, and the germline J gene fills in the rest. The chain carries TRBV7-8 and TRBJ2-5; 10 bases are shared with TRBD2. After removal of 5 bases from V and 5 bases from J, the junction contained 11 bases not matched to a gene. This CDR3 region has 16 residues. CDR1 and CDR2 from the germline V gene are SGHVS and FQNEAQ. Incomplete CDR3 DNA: TGTGCCAGCAGCCCCGTCGTGCTAGCGGGGGTGGAGACC. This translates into CASSPVVLAGVET. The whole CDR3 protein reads CASSPVVLAGVETQYF.

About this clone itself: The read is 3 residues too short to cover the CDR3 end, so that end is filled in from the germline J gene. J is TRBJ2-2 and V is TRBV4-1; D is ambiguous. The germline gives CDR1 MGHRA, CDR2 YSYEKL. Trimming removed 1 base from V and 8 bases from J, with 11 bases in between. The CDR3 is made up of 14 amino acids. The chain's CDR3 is CASSQVTKAGELFF. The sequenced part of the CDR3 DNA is TGCGCCAGCAGCCAAGTCACGAAAGCGGGGGAG.

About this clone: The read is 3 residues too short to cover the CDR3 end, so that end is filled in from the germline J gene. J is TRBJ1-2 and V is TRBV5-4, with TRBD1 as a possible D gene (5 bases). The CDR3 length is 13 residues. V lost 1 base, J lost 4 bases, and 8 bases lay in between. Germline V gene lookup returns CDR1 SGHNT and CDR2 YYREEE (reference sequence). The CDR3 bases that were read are TGTGCCAGCAGCTTGAAGGGGTTCTATGGC. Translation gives CASSLKGFYG. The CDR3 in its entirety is CASSLKGFYGYTF.

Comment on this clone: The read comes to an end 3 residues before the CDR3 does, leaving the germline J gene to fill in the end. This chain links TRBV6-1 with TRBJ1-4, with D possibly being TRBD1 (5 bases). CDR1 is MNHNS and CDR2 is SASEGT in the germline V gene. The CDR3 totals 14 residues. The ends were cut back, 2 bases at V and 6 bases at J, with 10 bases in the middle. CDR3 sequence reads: CASSERSGYEKLFF. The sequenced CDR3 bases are TGTGCCAGCAGTGAAAGGTCAGGGTATGAAAAA.

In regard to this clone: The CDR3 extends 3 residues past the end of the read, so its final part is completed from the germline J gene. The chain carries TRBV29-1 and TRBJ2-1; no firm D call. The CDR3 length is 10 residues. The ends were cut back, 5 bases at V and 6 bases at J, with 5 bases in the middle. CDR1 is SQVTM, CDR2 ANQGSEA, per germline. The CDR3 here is CSVFLNEQFF. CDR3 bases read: TGCAGCGTTTTCCTCAATGAG.

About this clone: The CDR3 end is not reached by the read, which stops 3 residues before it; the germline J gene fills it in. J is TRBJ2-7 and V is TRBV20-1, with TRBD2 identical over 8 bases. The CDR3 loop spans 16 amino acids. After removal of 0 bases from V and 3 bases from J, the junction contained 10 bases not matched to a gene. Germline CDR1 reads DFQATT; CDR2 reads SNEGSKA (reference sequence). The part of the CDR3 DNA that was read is TGCAGTGCTAGAGATCGGGAAGCGGGAGATTACTACGAG. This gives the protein CSARDREAGDYYE. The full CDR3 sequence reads CSARDREAGDYYEQYF.